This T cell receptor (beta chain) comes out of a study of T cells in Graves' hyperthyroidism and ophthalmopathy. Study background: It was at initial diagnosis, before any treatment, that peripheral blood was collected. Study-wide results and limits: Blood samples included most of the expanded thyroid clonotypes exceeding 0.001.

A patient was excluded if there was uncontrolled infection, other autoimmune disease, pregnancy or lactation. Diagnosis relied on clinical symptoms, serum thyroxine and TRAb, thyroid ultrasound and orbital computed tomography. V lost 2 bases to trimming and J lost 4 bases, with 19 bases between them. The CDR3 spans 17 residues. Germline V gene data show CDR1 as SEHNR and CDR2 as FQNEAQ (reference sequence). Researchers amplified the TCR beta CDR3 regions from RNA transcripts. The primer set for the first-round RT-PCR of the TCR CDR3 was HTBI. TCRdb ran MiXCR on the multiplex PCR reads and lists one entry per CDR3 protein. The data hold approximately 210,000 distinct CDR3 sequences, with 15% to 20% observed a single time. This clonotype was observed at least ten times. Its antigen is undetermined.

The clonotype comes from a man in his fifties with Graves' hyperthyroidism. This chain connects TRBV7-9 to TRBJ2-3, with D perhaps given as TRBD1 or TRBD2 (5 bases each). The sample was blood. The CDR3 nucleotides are TGTGCCAGCAGCTTACCTGCTGGGGGATCGGCGGCAGATACGCAGTATTTT. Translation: CASSLPAGGSAADTQYF.